This is a list of T cell receptor beta chains from one sample in a study of shared clonotypes between healthy human individuals. The assay was immunoSEQ multiplex PCR, and TCRdb's table has in-frame clones only and misses some. Of millions of clones listed, about 95% are singletons. Sequenced: naive CD8+ T cells sorted from blood. Receptors originate from a man aged 18 to 30 in good health. Both conserved end residues are part of each CDR3. The D gene is left open where the match is weak. The size entry is marked missing in some rows and otherwise reads once, few, many or a size class.

TRBV28,TRBJ2-6,-,-,CASYPRSGANVLTF,TGTGCCAGCTATCCAAGGTCTGGGGCCAACGTCCTGACTTTC
TRBV6-6,TRBJ2-7,-,-,CASSYSIPGGDEQYF,TGTGCCAGCAGTTACTCGATCCCCGGGGGCGACGAGCAGTACTTC
TRBV6-5,TRBJ2-2,-,-,CASSYFRGVTGELFF,TGTGCCAGCAGTTACTTTCGCGGGGTCACCGGGGAGCTGTTTTTT
TRBV28,TRBJ2-7,-,-,CASSFRPYEQYF,TGTGCCAGCAGTTTTCGCCCCTACGAGCAGTACTTC
TRBV5-1,TRBJ2-3,TRBD1,-,CASSPDRVGSDTQYF,TGCGCCAGCAGCCCCGACAGGGTCGGGTCAGATACGCAGTATTTT
TRBV27,TRBJ2-3,TRBD1,-,CASRAGGSADTQYF,TGTGCCAGCCGAGCAGGGGGCAGCGCAGATACGCAGTATTTT
TRBV4-1,TRBJ2-2,-,-,CASSGGAGPNTGELFF,TGCGCCAGCAGCGGGGGGGCGGGCCCGAACACCGGGGAGCTGTTTTTT
TRBV11-2,TRBJ2-3,TRBD2,-,CASSLDFRGTSGRATDTQYF,TGTGCCAGCAGCTTAGATTTCAGGGGGACTAGCGGGAGGGCCACAGATACGCAGTATTTT
TRBV19,TRBJ1-6,-,-,CASSTRPGHESPSPLHF,TGTGCCAGTAGTACCCGACCGGGACACGAATCACCCTCACCCCTCCACTTT
TRBV7-9,TRBJ2-1,-,-,CASSSPGGTPEQFF,TGTGCCAGCAGCTCACCGGGGGGCACACCGGAGCAGTTCTTC
TRBV27,TRBJ2-6,-,-,CASSLRLGDDSGANVLTF,TGTGCCAGCAGTTTAAGGCTAGGGGACGACTCTGGGGCCAACGTCCTGACTTTC
TRBV7-9,TRBJ2-7,TRBD1,-,CASSSSDRSEQYF,TGTGCCAGCAGCTCCTCGGACAGGAGCGAGCAGTACTTC
TRBV6-5,TRBJ2-2,-,-,CASSYSGTGELFF,TGTGCCAGCAGTTACTCTGGAACCGGGGAGCTGTTTTTT
TRBV6-5,TRBJ1-1,-,-,CASSLDNWRTEAFF,TGTGCCAGCAGTTTGGATAACTGGAGGACTGAAGCTTTCTTT
TRBV29-1,TRBJ2-3,-,once,CSVPRLGRTDTQYF,TGCAGCGTTCCGAGACTAGGGCGCACAGATACGCAGTATTTT
TRBV7-9,TRBJ2-7,-,-,CASSLLSGRSPYEQYF,TGTGCCAGCAGCTTACTATCGGGACGGAGCCCCTACGAGCAGTACTTC
TRBV4-1,TRBJ1-1,TRBD1,-,CASSHEGGANTEAFF,TGCGCCAGCAGCCACGAAGGGGGCGCGAACACTGAAGCTTTCTTT
TRBV5-1,TRBJ2-7,TRBD2,once,CASQGAGGLGEQYF,TGCGCCAGCCAAGGAGCGGGAGGTCTGGGGGAGCAGTACTTC
TRBV19,TRBJ1-2,-,-,CASSIPTGSISQSDGYTF,TGTGCCAGTAGTATCCCTACAGGGAGTATCAGTCAATCGGATGGCTACACCTTC
TRBV6-5,TRBJ2-2,-,-,CASSYMGSAGELFF,TGTGCCAGCAGTTATATGGGGAGCGCCGGGGAGCTGTTTTTT
TRBV7-9,TRBJ1-2,TRBD1,-,CASSLGTGDNYGYTF,TGTGCCAGCAGCCTTGGGACAGGGGACAACTATGGCTACACCTTC
TRBV5-6,TRBJ2-7,-,-,CASSLRDTAYEQYF,TGTGCCAGCAGCTTGAGGGACACGGCCTACGAGCAGTACTTC
TRBV27,TRBJ2-1,TRBD2,-,CASTLSGGAWNEQFF,TGTGCCAGCACCCTAAGCGGGGGGGCCTGGAATGAGCAGTTCTTC
TRBV6-5,TRBJ1-1,TRBD1,-,CASSYRGQENTEAFF,TGTGCCAGCAGTTACAGGGGACAGGAGAACACTGAAGCTTTCTTT
TRBV15,TRBJ2-5,-,-,CATSGQYQETQYF,TGTGCCACTAGCGGACAGTACCAAGAGACCCAGTACTTC
TRBV9,TRBJ2-7,-,-,CASSVAGLGSSYEQYF,TGTGCCAGCAGCGTCGCAGGGTTGGGGAGCTCCTACGAGCAGTACTTC
TRBV30,TRBJ2-3,-,once,CAWSVEPTDTQYF,TGTGCCTGGAGTGTAGAGCCGACAGATACGCAGTATTTT
TRBV19,TRBJ2-7,TRBD1,-,CASSPGTGGWYEQYF,TGTGCCAGTAGCCCAGGGACAGGGGGTTGGTACGAGCAGTACTTC
TRBV5-6,TRBJ2-2,-,-,CASSFRDGFSTGELFF,TGTGCCAGCAGCTTCAGAGACGGGTTTAGTACCGGGGAGCTGTTTTTT
TRBV13,TRBJ2-1,TRBD2,-,CASSSKTSGIYNEQFF,TGTGCCAGCAGCTCCAAAACTAGCGGGATTTACAATGAGCAGTTCTTC
TRBV5-3,TRBJ1-1,-,once,CARSIDRDAENTEAFF,TGTGCCAGAAGCATTGACCGGGACGCCGAGAACACTGAAGCTTTCTTT
TRBV5-4,TRBJ2-7,-,-,CASSLNSPYEQYF,TGTGCCAGCAGCTTGAATTCGCCCTACGAGCAGTACTTC
TRBV21-1,TRBJ2-3,-,-,CASITSGPLTDTQYF,TGTGCCAGCATAACTAGCGGGCCCCTAACAGATACGCAGTATTTT
TRBV27,TRBJ1-1,-,-,CASSPSAGFFMNTEAFF,TGTGCCAGCAGTCCCTCCGCAGGGTTTTTTATGAACACTGAAGCTTTCTTT
TRBV6-6,TRBJ2-7,-,-,CASSNWTRKTYEQYF,TGTGCCAGCAGTAACTGGACACGAAAGACGTACGAGCAGTACTTC